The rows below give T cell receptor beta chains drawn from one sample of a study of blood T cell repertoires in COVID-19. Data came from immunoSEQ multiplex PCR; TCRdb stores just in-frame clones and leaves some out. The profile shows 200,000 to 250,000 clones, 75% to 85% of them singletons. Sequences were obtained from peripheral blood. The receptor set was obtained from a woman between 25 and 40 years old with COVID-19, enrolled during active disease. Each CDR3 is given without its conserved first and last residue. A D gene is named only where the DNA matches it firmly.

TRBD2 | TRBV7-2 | ASSLTSGYNEQF
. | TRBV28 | ASSLTGRNYGYT
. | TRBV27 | ASSLVSYNEQF
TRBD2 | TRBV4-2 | ASSQLADTGELF
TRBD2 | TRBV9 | ASSVGLLAGDEQY
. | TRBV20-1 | SASLMSGQETQY
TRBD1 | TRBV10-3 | ATQQGAYSGNTIY
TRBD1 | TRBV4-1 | ASRVNPGQHMNTEAF
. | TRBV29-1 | SGISYLYGYT
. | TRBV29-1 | SCRMDAGGEKLF
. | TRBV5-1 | ASSLVLDSNTGELF
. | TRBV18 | ASSPYTGNTIY
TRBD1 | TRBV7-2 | ASSPRGLEFNEQF
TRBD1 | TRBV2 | ASSGDRARVGEQF
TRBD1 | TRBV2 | ASSFGTGVGYT
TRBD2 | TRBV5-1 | ASSTGLAGGTEQY
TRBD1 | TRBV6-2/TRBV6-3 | ASSSFGTGGNQPQH
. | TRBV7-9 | ASSSPSPSYEQY
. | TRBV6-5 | ASRRDNTYEQY
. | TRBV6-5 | ASSYSTGVRDTQY
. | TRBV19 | ASSTRGHLGVAKNIQY
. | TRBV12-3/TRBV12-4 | ASSLNLPDTQY
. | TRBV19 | ATTRGSGGGELF
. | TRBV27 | ASSFGLAAEQF
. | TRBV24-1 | ATSDLKGGTDTQY
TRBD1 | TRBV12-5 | ASGLGDRANEQY
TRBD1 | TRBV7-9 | ASRPSQGTEGGYT
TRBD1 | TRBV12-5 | ASGARDRSDSEAF
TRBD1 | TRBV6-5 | ASTSTGGGGEAF
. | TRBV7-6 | ASSSGRSNQPQH
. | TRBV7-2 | ASSLAVAGELF
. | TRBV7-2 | ASSSLSMNTEAF
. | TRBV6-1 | ASSEAGSFLEQY
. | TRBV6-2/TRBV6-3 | ASSYGRTYQETQY
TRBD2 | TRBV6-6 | ASSLTSGRAVVYNEQF
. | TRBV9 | ASSVSSQVGEETQY
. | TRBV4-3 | ASSQEQGEGYGYT
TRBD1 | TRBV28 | ASNPGQGNYEQY
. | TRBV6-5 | ASRSGTDTQY
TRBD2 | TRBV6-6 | ASSPSAGGRNNEQF
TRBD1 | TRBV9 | ASSVLERDRAGANVLT
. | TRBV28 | ASSSSDRANTGELF
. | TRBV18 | ASSIRDLGQETQY
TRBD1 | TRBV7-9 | ASSLLGQGRNTEAF
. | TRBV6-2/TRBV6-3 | ASSYGGDSNQPQH
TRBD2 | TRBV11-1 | ASSLGGGRTGELF
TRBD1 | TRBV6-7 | ANIPQGDEQY
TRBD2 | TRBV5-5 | ASRYEFGTRSGTDTQY